These T cell receptor beta chains were read from a single sample in a study of blood T cell repertoires in COVID-19. Generated by immunoSEQ multiplex PCR, the TCRdb table keeps only in-frame clones and is missing some. The sample contains approximately 500,000 clones, more than 75% of which appear only once. The sequencing input was PBMCs or T cells enriched from blood (not recorded which). These receptors all stem from a woman aged 40 to 49 who had recovered from COVID-19. Each CDR3 is given with its conserved first and last residue. The order of the fields is J gene, D gene, clone size, V gene, CDR3 protein, CDR3 DNA. A D gene is named only where the DNA matches it firmly. Expanded clones get a size class; other rows say once, few or many, or leave the size out.

TRBJ1-6 TRBD1 NA TRBV7-2 CASSLGGQGAGSPLHF TGTGCCAGCAGCTTAGGCGGACAGGGGGCTGGTTCACCCCTCCACTTT
TRBJ2-5 NA NA TRBV7-6 CASTVYQGQETQYF TGTGCCAGCACCGTGTATCAGGGTCAAGAGACCCAGTACTTC
TRBJ1-3 NA NA TRBV7-2 CASSKTSGVGNTIYF TGTGCCAGCAGCAAAACTTCAGGGGTGGGAAACACCATATATTTT
TRBJ1-6 NA NA TRBV11-2 CASSLRRGYSPLHF TGTGCCAGCAGCTTACGGCGGGGATATTCACCCCTCCACTTT
TRBJ1-1 NA NA TRBV29-1 CSVVRNAGTEAFF TGCAGCGTTGTACGTAATGCGGGGACTGAAGCTTTCTTT
TRBJ1-2 NA NA TRBV28 CASRLGQGPHYGYTF TGTGCCAGCAGGCTGGGGCAGGGCCCACACTATGGCTACACCTTC
TRBJ2-5 TRBD2 NA TRBV3-1/TRBV3-2 CASSGSASGRGETQYF TGTGCCAGCAGCGGCAGTGCTAGCGGGAGAGGTGAGACCCAGTACTTC
TRBJ2-3 TRBD1 NA TRBV12-5 CASGLPLRQGGSTDTQYF TGTGCTAGTGGTTTGCCCCTACGACAGGGGGGAAGCACAGATACGCAGTATTTT
TRBJ2-7 NA NA TRBV7-2 CASSAHRTQRGSEQYF TGTGCCAGCAGCGCCCACCGGACTCAGAGAGGGTCAGAGCAGTACTTC
TRBJ1-4 TRBD1 NA TRBV20-1 CSATEDRGNEKLFF TGCAGTGCTACTGAGGACAGGGGAAATGAAAAACTGTTTTTT
TRBJ2-2 TRBD2 NA TRBV7-8 CASSPRLATSTGELFF TGTGCCAGCAGCCCAAGACTAGCGACTTCAACCGGGGAGCTGTTTTTT
TRBJ1-1 NA few TRBV19 CAGSSRGGAEAFF TGTGCCGGATCCTCAAGGGGGGGTGCTGAAGCTTTCTTT
TRBJ2-3 NA once TRBV24-1 CATSDRTSTDTQYF TGTGCCACCAGTGATAGGACTTCCACAGATACGCAGTATTTT